Listed below are T cell receptor beta chains from one sample, sequenced in a study of T cell repertoires in cytomegalovirus infection. MiXCR was run by TCRdb on the reads, yielding one entry per CDR3 protein. The data show approximately 990,000 distinct CDR3 sequences, with around 32% seen just once and 13% held by the top ten. What these receptors recognize is not known. The source material was cultured CD8+ T cells from PBMCs, sampled from culture after CMV antigen stimulation. These receptors were obtained from a human donor in good health (CMV status not recorded). Some clones in this sample may be carry-over from other donors' samples. The CDR3 runs from the conserved cysteine through the conserved F or W. The order of the fields is CDR3 protein, clone size, V gene. The size entry is marked missing in some rows and otherwise reads once, few, many or a size class.

CASSLAMWSSGGAGTGELFF many TRBV7-8
CASSPGLAGGRSYNEQFF many TRBV7-6
CASSRTVQTEAFF . TRBV6-1
CASSLPPRRSDYNEQFF few TRBV27
CASGETGAQETQYF . TRBV12-3/TRBV12-4
CSARDPWGQGAIYGYTF . TRBV20-1
CSVLEGATYEQYF . TRBV29-1
CASSLYNSLNEQFF . TRBV7-8
CASSSLDTIYEQYF . TRBV6-2/TRBV6-3
CASSLPAGLGPGELFF . TRBV12-3/TRBV12-4
CASSWGTGGLTDTQYF . TRBV12-3/TRBV12-4
CASALGAGTGELFF few TRBV7-6
CASSLITQGSTYNEQFF few TRBV7-6
CASSPHPDRRRGQPQHF . TRBV28
CASSLSSYSSYNEQFF . TRBV27
CASSNFRPPPYEQYF many TRBV5-1
CASRGMWPDTQYF many TRBV28
CAIREGGATSGANVLTF many TRBV10-3
CASSSFLGGTDTQYF . TRBV6-6
CASSQEGLGGYEQYF . TRBV4-2
CASSDSETQYF . TRBV25-1
CASKFAGTEQETQYF many TRBV27
CASSLRRGNEKLFF . TRBV27
CASTDTGGGYEQFF . TRBV12-3/TRBV12-4
CASRRLGIAGKKNTDTQYF . TRBV6-6
CASSISGASNQPQHF few TRBV19
CASSPREVTGANVLTF . TRBV7-6
CASSEGTGAISTDTQYF few TRBV2
CASSLSGTVEAFF . TRBV7-6
CASSLSGNANTGELFF . TRBV7-6
CASSPRGSGTNVLTF . TRBV7-6
CASSTSPGSYEQYF . TRBV7-2
CASLSPWGDYNEQFF . TRBV10-3
CASSFSSRGDFIETQYF many TRBV28
CASSLSPNLAGGPTDTQYF . TRBV27
CASFGEGLTEAFF . TRBV7-9
CASAPAGGHGELFF . TRBV12-5
CASRPQGGQTNEKLFF few TRBV27
CASSYREFWDLSGNTIYF . TRBV6-5
CSAVGDSPISGANVLTF few TRBV29-1